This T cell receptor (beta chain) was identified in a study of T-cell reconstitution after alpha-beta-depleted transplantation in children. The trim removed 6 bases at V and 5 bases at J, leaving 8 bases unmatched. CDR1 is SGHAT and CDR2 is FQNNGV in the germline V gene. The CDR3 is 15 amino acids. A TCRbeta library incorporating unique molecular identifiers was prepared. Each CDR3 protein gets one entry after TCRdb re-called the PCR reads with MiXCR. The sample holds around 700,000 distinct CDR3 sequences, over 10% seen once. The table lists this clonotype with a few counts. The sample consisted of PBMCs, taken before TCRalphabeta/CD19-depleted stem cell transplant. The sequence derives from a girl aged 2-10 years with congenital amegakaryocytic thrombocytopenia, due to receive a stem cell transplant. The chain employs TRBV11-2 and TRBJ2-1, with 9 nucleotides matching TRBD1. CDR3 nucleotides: TGTGCCAGCAGTTCCGGGACAGGGACACACAATGAGCAGTTCTTC. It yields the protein CASSSGTGTHNEQFF.